This paragraph covers one TCR beta chain sequence. Repertoires were generated with immunoSEQ multiplex PCR, while TCRdb's copy carries only in-frame clones and drops some. The sample shows some 700,000 clones, roughly 88% of them seen only once. This sample stems from a study of shared T cell receptors in the human thymus. V gave up 11 bases and J gave up 10 bases; unmatched junction bases: 9. The CDR3 has 13 residues. Germline CDR1 is SNHLY and CDR2 is FYNNEI. This same sample was also taken into another study, of human thymus T cells.

Material: thymocytes. The J gene is TRBJ1-6, the V gene TRBV2; 9 nucleotides agree with TRBD1. The receptor's source is a girl under three years old with a congenital heart defect. In DNA, the CDR3 is TGTGCCGGGGGGGGACAGGGTAGGTCACCCCTCCACTTT. Translation: CAGGGQGRSPLHF.